This note documents a single T cell receptor beta chain sequence. Trimming left V 4 bases short and J 3 bases short, with 10 bases between. CDR1 ENHRY and CDR2 SYGVKD come from the germline V gene. The CDR3 is made up of 14 amino acids. The data were taken from a study of blood T cell repertoires in COVID-19. TCRdb's copy holds only in-frame clones and misses some; the assay was immunoSEQ multiplex PCR. This sample has approximately 300,000 clones, with 75% to 95% found just once. The clonotype originates from a young woman with COVID-19, enrolled during active disease. The gene calls are TRBV10-3 and TRBJ1-3, with D perhaps TRBD1 (5 bases). The sequencing sample was made of peripheral blood. CDR3 residues: CAISGSGGGNTIYF. The DNA for the CDR3 is TGTGCCATCAGTGGATCGGGGGGTGGAAACACCATATATTTT.